This T cell receptor (beta chain) came from a study of shared clonotypes between healthy human individuals. The CDR3 has 15 amino acids. From germline, CDR1 is SEHNR and CDR2 FQNEAQ (reference sequence). Trimming took 1 base from V and 8 from J; bases not matched to a gene: 9. The assay was immunoSEQ multiplex PCR, and TCRdb's table has in-frame clones only and misses some. The table includes 2 million or so clones, 85% to 95% detected once. This clone was seen a single time. Sequencing input: naive CD4+ T cells sorted from blood. Subset denoted: CD45RA+ positively selected. The chain has TRBV7-9 and TRBJ1-2; the match to TRBD1 covers 8 bases. The receptor was isolated from a man in his late teens or twenties in good health. CDR3 region: CASSLEWGQEGGYTF. The CDR3 region has the DNA TGTGCCAGCAGCTTAGAGTGGGGACAGGAAGGCGGCTACACCTTC.